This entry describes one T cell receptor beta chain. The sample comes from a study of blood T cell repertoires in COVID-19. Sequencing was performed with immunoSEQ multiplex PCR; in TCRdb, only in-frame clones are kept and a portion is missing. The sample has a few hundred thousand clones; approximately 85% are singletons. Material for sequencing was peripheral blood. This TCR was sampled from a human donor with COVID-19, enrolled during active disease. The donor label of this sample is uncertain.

Written as DNA, the CDR3 is TGTGCCAGTAGTGCCGACAGCGTGTACGGCTACACCTTC. It specifies CASSADSVYGYTF. J is TRBJ1-2 and V is TRBV19; tentatively, D is TRBD1 (5 bases). Germline values: CDR1 LNHDA, CDR2 SQIVND (reference sequence). V lost 5 bases to trimming and J lost 8 bases, with 15 bases between them. The CDR3 sequence is 13 residues long.